This entry features one T cell receptor beta chain sequence. Its antigen is not identified. TCRdb called the 5' RACE reads again in MiXCR, with one record for every CDR3 protein. The table includes 600,000 to 700,000 distinct CDR3 sequences, approximately 21% detected once. This entry comes from a study of identical twins. Whole-study findings and limits: Twin sharing of out-of-frame TCR alpha was underestimated by models in monozygotic pairs.

Per the germline V gene, CDR1 is SGHRS and CDR2 is YFSETQ. The CDR3 is 13 residues long. Trimming removed 4 bases at V and 6 bases at J, with 14 bases between. These records were also assigned to another study, of T cells expressing NK-cell markers.

The TCR sequence derives from a woman younger than 35 in good health. This sequence joins TRBV5-1 and TRBJ2-7, with D uncertain. The sequencing input was PBMCs. The chain's CDR3 is CASSPTVPGEQYF. DNA of the CDR3: TGCGCCAGCAGCCCTACAGTGCCTGGCGAGCAGTACTTC.